One T cell receptor (beta chain) is described in this entry. The antigen is undetermined. The entry originates in a study of graft-versus-host responses after intestinal transplantation. Across the study: Transplant types were multivisceral, liver-intestinal, or isolated intestinal.

TCRdb's copy holds only in-frame clones and misses some; the assay was immunoSEQ multiplex PCR. The repertoire holds about 41,000 clones, with 85% to 95% as singletons. General observations from the study: GvH clones surfaced in recipient marrow, some emerging earlier in ileum or blood. Subjects displaying graft-donor T cell macrochimerism possessed elevated graft-versus-host to host-versus-graft clonal ratios inside allografts.

CDR3 length equals 15 residues. The J segment lost 3 bases and the V segment lost 4 bases, leaving 3 bases of the junction unmatched. From germline, CDR1 is LGHNA and CDR2 YNFKEQ. The receptor was derived from a human donor who was the organ donor for an intestinal transplant. The rearrangement links TRBV4-2 to TRBJ2-5, with TRBD2 matching 12 bases. The starting material was unstimulated CD8+ T cells sorted from spleen or lymph node cells, obtained before transplant. The chain's CDR3 is CASSPLAGGKETQYF. The CDR3 DNA reads TGTGCCAGCAGCCCACTAGCGGGGGGAAAAGAGACCCAGTACTTC.